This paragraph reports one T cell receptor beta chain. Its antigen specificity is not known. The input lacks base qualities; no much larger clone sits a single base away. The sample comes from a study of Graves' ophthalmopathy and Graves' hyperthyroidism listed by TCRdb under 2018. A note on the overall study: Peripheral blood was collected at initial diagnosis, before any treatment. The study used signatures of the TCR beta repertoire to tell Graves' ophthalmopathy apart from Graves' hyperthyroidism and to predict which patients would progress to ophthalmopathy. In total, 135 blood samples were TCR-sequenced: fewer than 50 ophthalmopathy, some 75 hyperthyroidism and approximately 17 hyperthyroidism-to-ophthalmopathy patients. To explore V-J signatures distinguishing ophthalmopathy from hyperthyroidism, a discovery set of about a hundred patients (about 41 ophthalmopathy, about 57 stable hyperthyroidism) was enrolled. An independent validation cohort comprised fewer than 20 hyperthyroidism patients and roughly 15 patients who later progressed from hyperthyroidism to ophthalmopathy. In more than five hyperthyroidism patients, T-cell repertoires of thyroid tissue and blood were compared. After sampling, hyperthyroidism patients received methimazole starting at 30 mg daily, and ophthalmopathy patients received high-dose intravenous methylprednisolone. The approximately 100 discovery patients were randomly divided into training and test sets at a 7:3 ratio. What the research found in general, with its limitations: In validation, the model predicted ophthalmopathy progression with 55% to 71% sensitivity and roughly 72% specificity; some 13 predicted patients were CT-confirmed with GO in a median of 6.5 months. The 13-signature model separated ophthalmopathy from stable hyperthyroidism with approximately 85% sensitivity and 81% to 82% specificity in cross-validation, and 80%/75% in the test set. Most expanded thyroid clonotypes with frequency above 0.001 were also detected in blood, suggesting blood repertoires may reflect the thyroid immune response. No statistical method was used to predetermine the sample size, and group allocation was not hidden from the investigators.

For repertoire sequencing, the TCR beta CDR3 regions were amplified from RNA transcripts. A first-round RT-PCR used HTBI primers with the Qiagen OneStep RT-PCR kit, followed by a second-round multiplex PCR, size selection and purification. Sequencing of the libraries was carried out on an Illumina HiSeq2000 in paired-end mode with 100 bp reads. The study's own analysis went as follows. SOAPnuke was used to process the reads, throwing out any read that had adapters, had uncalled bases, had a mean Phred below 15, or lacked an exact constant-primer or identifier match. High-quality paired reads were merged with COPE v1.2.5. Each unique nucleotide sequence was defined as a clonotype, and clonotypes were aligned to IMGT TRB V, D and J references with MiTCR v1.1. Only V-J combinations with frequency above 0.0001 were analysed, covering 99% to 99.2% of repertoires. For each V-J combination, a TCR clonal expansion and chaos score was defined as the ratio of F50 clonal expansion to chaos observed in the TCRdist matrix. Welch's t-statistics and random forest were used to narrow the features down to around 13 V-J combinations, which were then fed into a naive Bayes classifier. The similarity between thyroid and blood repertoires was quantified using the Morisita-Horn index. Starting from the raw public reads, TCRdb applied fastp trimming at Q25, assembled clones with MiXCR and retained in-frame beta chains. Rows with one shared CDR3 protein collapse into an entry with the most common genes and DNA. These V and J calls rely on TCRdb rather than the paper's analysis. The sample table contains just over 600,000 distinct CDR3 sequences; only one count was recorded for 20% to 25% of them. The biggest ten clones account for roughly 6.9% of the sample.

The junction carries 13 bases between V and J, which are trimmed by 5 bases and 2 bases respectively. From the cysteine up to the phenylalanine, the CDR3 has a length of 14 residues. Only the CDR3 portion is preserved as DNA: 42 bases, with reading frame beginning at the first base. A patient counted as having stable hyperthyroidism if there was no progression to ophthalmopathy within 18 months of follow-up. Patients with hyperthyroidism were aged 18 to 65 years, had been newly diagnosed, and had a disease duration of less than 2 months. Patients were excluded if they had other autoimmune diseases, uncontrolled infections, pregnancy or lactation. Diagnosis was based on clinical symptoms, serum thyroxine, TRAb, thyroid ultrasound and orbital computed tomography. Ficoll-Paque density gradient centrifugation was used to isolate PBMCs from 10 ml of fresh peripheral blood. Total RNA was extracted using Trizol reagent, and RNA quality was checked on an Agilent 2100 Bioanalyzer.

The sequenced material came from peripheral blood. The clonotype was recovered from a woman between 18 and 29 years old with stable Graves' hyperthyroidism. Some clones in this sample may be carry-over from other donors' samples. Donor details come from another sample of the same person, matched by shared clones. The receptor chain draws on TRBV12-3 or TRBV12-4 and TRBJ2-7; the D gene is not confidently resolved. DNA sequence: TGTGCCAGCAGTCTAAGACCCTTGGCCTACGAGCAGTACTTC. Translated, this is CASSLRPLAYEQYF.